Listed here are 7 T cell receptor beta chains from one sample, sequenced in a study of human T cells and chemical hapten exposure. TCRdb called the RACE reads again in MiXCR, with one record for every CDR3 protein. The sample carries more than 110,000 distinct CDR3 sequences, 12% recorded once. Indicated time point: patch test 2, 6 weeks after DPC sensitization. Treatment specified: therapeutic diphenylcyclopropenone sensitization with weekly scalp DPC. Source: whole blood, taken in connection with sensitization to the hapten diphenylcyclopropenone (DPC). The receptors here all came from a woman aged 50 to 65 with alopecia areata. Some clones in this sample may be carry-over from other donors' samples.

In the case of this clonotype: A much larger clone lies a single base off, so this may be a read error. The rearrangement uses TRBV6-5 and TRBJ2-1; D call uncertain. The CDR3 is 17 amino acids. Germline CDR1 MNHEY, CDR2 SVGAGI. CDR3 sequence (DNA): TGTGCCAGCAGTTCCATCCCTTGGCGGAGCTCCTACAATGAGCACTTCTTC. It codes for CASSSIPWRSSYNEHFF.

This clonotype was seen only a few times. This chain links TRBV10-3 with TRBJ2-5; 9 nucleotides agree with TRBD1. The CDR3 has 16 residues. The germline V gene has CDR1 ENHRY and CDR2 SYGVKD. Losses at the gene ends were 4 bases for V and 4 bases for J; bases not matched to a gene: 10. CDR3 loop: CAISGRTGASGETQYF. For the CDR3, the DNA is TGTGCCATCAGTGGAAGGACAGGGGCCTCTGGAGAGACCCAGTACTTC.

The V call is TRBV20-1, the J call TRBJ1-2, with D maybe TRBD1 (6 bases). CDR3 length equals 13 residues. CDR1 is DFQATT and CDR2 is SNEGSKA in the germline V gene (reference sequence). The ends were cut back, 6 bases at V and 4 bases at J, with 15 bases in the middle. The CDR3 here is CSASDSRSYGYTF. In DNA form, the CDR3 reads TGCAGTGCCTCGGACAGTCGGAGCTATGGCTACACCTTC.

Many counts were recorded for this clonotype. J is TRBJ2-3 and V is TRBV10-3; 7 bases agree with TRBD1. The CDR3 consists of 15 residues. J lost 3 bases, V lost 4 bases, and 7 bases had no gene match. Germline values: CDR1 ENHRY, CDR2 SYGVKD. The CDR3 reads CAISVNRGPTDTQYF. CDR3 nucleotide sequence: TGTGCCATCAGTGTAAACAGGGGTCCTACAGATACGCAGTATTTT.

This clonotype was seen only a few times. The chain uses TRBV29-1 and TRBJ2-3, with TRBD1 as a possible D gene (6 bases). The CDR3 sequence is 12 residues long. Germline CDR1 SQVTM, CDR2 ANQGSEA. V was clipped by 2 bases and J by 3 bases, with 6 bases between them. The CDR3 coding sequence is TGCAGCGTTGAAAGGGGGACAGATACGCAGTATTTT. It specifies CSVERGTDTQYF.

This clonotype was observed many times. The chain combines TRBV7-3 with TRBJ2-7; TRBD1 agrees at 8 bases. The J segment lost 0 bases and the V segment lost 4 bases, leaving 2 bases of the junction unmatched. Germline V gene sequence: CDR1 SGHTA, CDR2 FQGTGA. This CDR3 spans 14 amino acids. The DNA for the CDR3 is TGTGCCAGCAGCTCGGACAGGGCCTCCTACGAGCAGTACTTC. Its protein product is CASSSDRASYEQYF.

This clonotype was detected ten times or more. This rearrangement joins TRBV20-1 to TRBJ2-3; 11 bases are a match to TRBD2. Germline V gene lookup returns CDR1 DFQATT and CDR2 SNEGSKA (reference sequence). This CDR3 region has 19 residues. The V and J ends lost 0 bases and 1 base, in that order; junction bases with no gene match: 12. The CDR3 coding sequence is TGCAGTGCTAGAGATTATCTAGCGGGAGGAGTCGAGGGCACAGATACGCAGTATTTT. As protein: CSARDYLAGGVEGTDTQYF.